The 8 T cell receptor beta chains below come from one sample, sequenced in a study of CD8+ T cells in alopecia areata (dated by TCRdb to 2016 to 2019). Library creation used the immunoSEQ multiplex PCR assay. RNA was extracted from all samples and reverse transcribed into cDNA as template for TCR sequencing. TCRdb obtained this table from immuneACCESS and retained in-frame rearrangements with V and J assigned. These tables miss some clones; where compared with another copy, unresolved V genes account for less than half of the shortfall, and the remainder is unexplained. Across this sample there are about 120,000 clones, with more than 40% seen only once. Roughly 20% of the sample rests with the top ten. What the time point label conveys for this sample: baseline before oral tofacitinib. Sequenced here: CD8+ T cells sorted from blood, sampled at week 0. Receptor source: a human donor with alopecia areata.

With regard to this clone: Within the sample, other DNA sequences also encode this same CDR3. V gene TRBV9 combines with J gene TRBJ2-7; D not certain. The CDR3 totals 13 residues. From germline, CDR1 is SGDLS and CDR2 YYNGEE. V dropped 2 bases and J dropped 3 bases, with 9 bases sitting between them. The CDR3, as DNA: TGTGCCAGCAGCGTTGGCCAGGACTACGAGCAGTACTTC. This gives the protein CASSVGQDYEQYF.

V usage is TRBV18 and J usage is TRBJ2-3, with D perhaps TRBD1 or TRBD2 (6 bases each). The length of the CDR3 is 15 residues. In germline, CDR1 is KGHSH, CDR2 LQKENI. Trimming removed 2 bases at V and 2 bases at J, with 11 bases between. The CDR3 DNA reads TGTGCCAGCTCACCATTCGGGGGACACACAGATACGCAGTATTTT. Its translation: CASSPFGGHTDTQYF. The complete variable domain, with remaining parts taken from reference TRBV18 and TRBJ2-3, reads NAGVMQNPRHLVRRRGQEARLRCSPMKGHSHVYWYRQLPEEGLKFMVYLQKENIIDESGMPKERFSAEFPKEGPSILRIQQVVRGDSAAYFCASSPFGGHTDTQYFGPGTRLTVL.

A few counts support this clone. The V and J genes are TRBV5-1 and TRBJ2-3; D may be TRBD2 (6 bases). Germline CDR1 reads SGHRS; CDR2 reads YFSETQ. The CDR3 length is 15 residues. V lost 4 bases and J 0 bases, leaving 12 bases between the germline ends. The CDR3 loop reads CASSPLAFSTDTQYF. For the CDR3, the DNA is TGCGCCAGCAGCCCGCTAGCGTTTAGCACAGATACGCAGTATTTT.

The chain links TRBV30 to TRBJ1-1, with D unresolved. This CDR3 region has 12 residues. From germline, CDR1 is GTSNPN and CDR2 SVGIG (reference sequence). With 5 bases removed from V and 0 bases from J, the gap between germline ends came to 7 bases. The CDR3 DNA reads TGTGCCTGGGGGATTATGAACACTGAAGCTTTCTTT. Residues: CAWGIMNTEAFF.

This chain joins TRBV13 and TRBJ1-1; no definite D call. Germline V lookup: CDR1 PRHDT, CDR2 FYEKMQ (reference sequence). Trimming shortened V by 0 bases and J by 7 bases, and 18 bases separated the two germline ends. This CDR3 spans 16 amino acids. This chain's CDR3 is CASSLGAGWGSLEAFF. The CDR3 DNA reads TGTGCCAGCAGCTTAGGGGCGGGATGGGGATCGCTTGAAGCTTTCTTT.

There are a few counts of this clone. CDR3 region: CATRGTFVENTEAFF. In DNA form, the CDR3 reads TGTGCCACCAGAGGGACCTTCGTGGAGAACACTGAAGCTTTCTTT. The V call is TRBV15, the J call TRBJ1-1; D is possibly TRBD1 (5 bases). Trimming shortened V by 6 bases and J by 1 base, and 15 bases separated the two germline ends. Germline V lookup: CDR1 LNHNV, CDR2 YYDKDF (reference sequence). The CDR3 extends over 15 amino acids. Supplemented by reference TRBV15 and TRBJ1-1, the full variable domain reads DAMVIQNPRYQVTQFGKPVTLSCSQTLNHNVMYWYQQKSSQAPKLLFHYYDKDFNNEADTPDNFQSRRPNTSFCFLDIRSPGLGDTAMYLCATRGTFVENTEAFFGQGTRLTVV.

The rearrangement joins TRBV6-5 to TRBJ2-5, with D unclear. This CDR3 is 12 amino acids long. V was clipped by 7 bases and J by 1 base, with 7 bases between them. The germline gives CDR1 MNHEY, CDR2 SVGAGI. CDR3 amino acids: CASTDRQETQYF. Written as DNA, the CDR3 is TGTGCCAGCACCGATCGCCAAGAGACCCAGTACTTC.

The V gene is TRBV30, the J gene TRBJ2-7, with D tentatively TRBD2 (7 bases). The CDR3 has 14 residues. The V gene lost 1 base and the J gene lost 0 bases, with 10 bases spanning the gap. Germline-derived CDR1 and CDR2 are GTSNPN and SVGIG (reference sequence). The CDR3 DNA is TGTGCCTGGAGTGAGGCGGGGGCCTCCTACGAGCAGTACTTC. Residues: CAWSEAGASYEQYF.